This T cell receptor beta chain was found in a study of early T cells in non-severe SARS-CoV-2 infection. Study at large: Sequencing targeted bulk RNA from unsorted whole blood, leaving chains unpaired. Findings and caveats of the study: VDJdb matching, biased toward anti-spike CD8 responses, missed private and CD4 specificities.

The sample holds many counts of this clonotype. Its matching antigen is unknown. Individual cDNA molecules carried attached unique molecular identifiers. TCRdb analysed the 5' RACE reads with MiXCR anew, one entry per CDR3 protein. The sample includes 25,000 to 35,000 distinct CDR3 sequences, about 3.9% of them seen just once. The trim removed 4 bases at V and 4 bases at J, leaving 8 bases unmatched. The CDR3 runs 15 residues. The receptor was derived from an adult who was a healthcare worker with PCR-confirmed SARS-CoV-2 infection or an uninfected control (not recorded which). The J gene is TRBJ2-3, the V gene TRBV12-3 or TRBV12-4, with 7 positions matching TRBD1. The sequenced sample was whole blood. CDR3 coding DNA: TGTGCCAGCAGTTATGAGGGGGCCGGGGCAGATACGCAGTATTTT. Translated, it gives CASSYEGAGADTQYF.